This T cell receptor (beta chain) derives from a study of control samples from healthy donors and cancer patients. Assay: immunoSEQ multiplex PCR; the TCRdb copy retains only in-frame clones and omits some. The table lists roughly 73,000 clones, 85% to 95% of them singletons, with 5.5% to 6.5% in the top ten. Germline V gene lookup returns CDR1 SQVTM and CDR2 ANQGSEA. V was cut by 2 bases and J by 1 base, with 8 bases left in between. The CDR3 is 13 amino acids. The material sequenced was blood. The gene calls are TRBV29-1 and TRBJ2-5, with a tentative D call TRBD1 (6 bases). The receptor's source is a woman in her sixties in good health. CDR3 amino acids: CSVEQGPQETQYF. The CDR3 DNA reads TGCAGCGTTGAACAGGGGCCCCAAGAGACCCAGTACTTC.